The 10 T cell receptor beta chains in this list originate from one sample, sequenced in a study of blood T cell repertoires in COVID-19. Clones were read by immunoSEQ multiplex PCR, and TCRdb kept only the in-frame ones, dropping some. The table lists around 140,000 clones, about 86% of them singletons. The sample consisted of peripheral blood. These TCRs come from a woman between 55 and 75 years old with active or convalescent COVID-19.

This clone was recorded once. This chain joins TRBV29-1 and TRBJ2-1; 9 bases match TRBD2. With 4 bases clipped from V and 7 bases from J, the junction kept 8 bases outside the gene matches. CDR3 length: 14 amino acids. Germline V gene data show CDR1 as SQVTM and CDR2 as ANQGSEA. The CDR3 DNA follows: TGCAGCGTTGGGCGGGAGGGCCTAGGGAATGAGCAGTTCTTC. Amino acids: CSVGREGLGNEQFF.

V gene TRBV6-6 combines with J gene TRBJ2-3, with 13 bases identical to TRBD2. The germline V gene encodes CDR1 MNHNY and CDR2 SVGAGI (reference sequence). Unmatched junction bases numbered 6, after V lost 11 bases and J lost 4 bases. This CDR3 has 14 amino acids. In nucleotides, the CDR3 is TGTGCCGGGGGACTAGCGGGAAATGCAGATACGCAGTATTTT. Translation: CAGGLAGNADTQYF.

The J gene is TRBJ2-1, the V gene TRBV7-9, with D maybe TRBD2 (6 bases). The germline gives CDR1 SEHNR, CDR2 FQNEAQ (reference sequence). V lost 5 bases to trimming and J lost 8 bases, with 7 bases between them. The CDR3 extends over 11 amino acids. The CDR3, as DNA: TGTGCCAGCAGCCGGGGGTATGAGCAGTTCTTC. The encoded protein is CASSRGYEQFF.

This sequence joins TRBV7-8 and TRBJ1-2, with D tentatively TRBD1 (6 bases). Germline V gene sequence: CDR1 SGHVS, CDR2 FQNEAQ. The ends were cut back, 7 bases at V and 7 bases at J, with 19 bases in the middle. The CDR3 is 14 amino acids. This CDR3 is CASTPLGAVSGYTF. The CDR3 bases are TGTGCCAGCACGCCCCTGGGGGCTGTGAGTGGCTACACCTTC.

The chain couples TRBV5-6 to TRBJ1-2; 9 bases fit TRBD1. V shed 2 bases, J shed 0 bases, and the junction held 5 bases outside the gene matches. Germline loops: CDR1 SGHDT, CDR2 YYEEEE. This CDR3 is 16 amino acids long. In nucleotides, the CDR3 is TGTGCCAGCAGCTTACGCGGGACAGGGACTAACTATGGCTACACCTTC. Protein product: CASSLRGTGTNYGYTF.

The chain uses TRBV28 and TRBJ2-7, with TRBD1 matching over 11 bases. This CDR3 region has 18 residues. V gave up 4 bases and J gave up 3 bases; unmatched junction bases: 14. Germline lookup yields CDR1 MDHEN and CDR2 SYDVKM. CDR3 in DNA: TGTGCCAGCAGTTCCCTTGACGAATCCGGGACAGGGGGCTACGAGCAGTACGTC. Amino acid sequence: CASSSLDESGTGGYEQYV.

The chain links TRBV28 to TRBJ2-2; 9 bases match TRBD1. CDR1 is MDHEN, CDR2 SYDVKM, per germline. The junction had 5 bases not matched to a gene; V was cut back by 5 bases and J by 7 bases. The CDR3 consists of 14 residues. The CDR3 DNA reads as TGTGCCAGCAGTCTCACAGGGGGCGACGGGGAGCTGTTTTTT. It specifies CASSLTGGDGELFF.

The chain recombines TRBV2 with TRBJ2-2; D gene unclear. Germline CDR1 and CDR2: SNHLY and FYNNEI. The CDR3 totals 13 residues. V dropped 4 bases and J dropped 3 bases, with 6 bases sitting between them. Here the CDR3 reads CASSVLHTGELFF. CDR3 in DNA: TGTGCCAGCAGTGTACTGCACACCGGGGAGCTGTTTTTT.

CDR3 DNA sequence: TGTGCCAGCGGCCGAGCGGGAGGACAAGAGACCCAGTACTTC. This gives the protein CASGRAGGQETQYF. The chain links TRBV7-8 to TRBJ2-5, with TRBD2 identical over 9 bases. CDR1 is SGHVS and CDR2 is FQNEAQ in the germline V gene. The CDR3 has 14 residues. Trimming at V came to 8 bases and at J to 2 bases, leaving 6 bases not matched to a gene.

DNA for the CDR3: TGTGCCAGCAGCTGGACTAGTTGGAATGAGCAGTTCTTC. It encodes CASSWTSWNEQFF. This chain connects TRBV5-5 to TRBJ2-1; 7 bases map to TRBD2. V lost 3 bases and J lost 7; bases outside the gene matches: 4. CDR3 size: 13 residues. The germline CDR1 and CDR2 sequences are SGHKS and YYEKEE (reference sequence).